This T cell receptor beta chain originates from a study of TIL therapy for anti-PD-1-resistant metastatic lung cancer. Turning to the study itself: Median tumor PD-L1 proportion score was about 6.6%. Most patients had lung adenocarcinoma.

The immunoSEQ assay was v3. Clones were read by immunoSEQ multiplex PCR, and TCRdb kept only the in-frame ones, dropping some. Here the sample spans approximately 24,000 clones, 72% being singletons. From germline, CDR1 is SGHRS and CDR2 YFSETQ. J lost 8 bases, V lost 2 bases, and 5 bases had no gene match. The CDR3 consists of 14 residues. Stated time point: pre-treatment sample, taken before nivolumab and TIL therapy. Tumor tissue came from excised metastases, mostly pleural nodules or supraclavicular lymph nodes. Points from the study as a whole: Compared with baseline intratumoral T cells, expanded TIL cultures were more clonal and less diverse (roughly 6.5% vs 31%).

With respect to this clone: As yet, its antigen is unknown.

The chain is built from TRBV5-1 and TRBJ2-2; 8 bases line up with TRBD1. The sequenced sample was tumor tissue, obtained at baseline. The receptor was isolated from a person between 25 and 80 years old with non-small cell lung cancer. CDR3 region: CASSFGTGKGELFF. The CDR3 nucleotides are TGCGCCAGCAGCTTTGGGACAGGAAAGGGGGAGCTGTTTTTT.